Detailed here is one TCR beta chain. Trimming cost V 2 bases and J 2 bases, with 7 bases left between them. The V gene's germline CDR1 is WNHNN and CDR2 SYGVQD (reference sequence). This CDR3 is 14 amino acids long. The entry originates in a study of blood T cell repertoires in COVID-19. About the study: Samples taken during acute and convalescent COVID-19 were collected in the United States, Italy and Spain. From T cells, B-cell-depleted T cells, or PBMCs came the material, which was cDNA or gDNA.

Authors' methods: The authors estimated nucleated cell counts from reference gene primer amplification. TCRdb's table, derived via immunoSEQ multiplex PCR, lists solely in-frame clones and lacks some. V and J calls and clone size are copied from that table; D and trimming were computed from the DNA. The data hold more than 400,000 clones, with approximately 85% observed a single time. The chain is built from TRBV10-1 and TRBJ1-3; D gene ambiguous. The TCR sequence derives from a human donor in a cohort sampled during active COVID-19. What was sequenced was peripheral blood. The CDR3 is CASSEPTAGNTIYF. The CDR3 nucleotides read TGCGCCAGCAGTGAGCCCACGGCTGGAAACACCATATATTTT.